Described below is a single TCR beta chain sequence and its context. Its antigen is unidentified. PCR employed 60 Vbeta and 13 Jbeta primers. The method was immunoSEQ multiplex PCR; TCRdb's version includes in-frame clones alone and lacks a portion of them. The data hold about 150,000 clones, with just under 90% observed a single time. CDR1 is SGHTA and CDR2 is FQGNSA in the germline V gene. The V gene end was trimmed by 5 bases and the J gene end by 0 bases; junction bases not matched to a gene: 9. The CDR3 totals 16 residues. Healthy bone marrow donors supplied every sample. This specimen comes from a study of cytomegalovirus exposure and HLA in healthy donors. Study summary: Out of about 170 million T cells, an earlier analysis found roughly 100 million unique TCR beta sequences in total. Study-wide results and limits: A later examination showed that TCR association rates differed by HLA locus, with DRB1 most and HLA-C fewest.

The V gene is TRBV7-2, the J gene TRBJ2-7; TRBD1 matches 8 bases. Source material: PBMCs. The source is a woman in her 30s in good health and CMV-seronegative. CDR3: CASSLRPGQDSYEQYF. In nucleotides, the CDR3 is TGTGCCAGCAGCCTACGGCCGGGACAGGACTCCTACGAGCAGTACTTC.